Detailed here is one T cell receptor (beta chain). Many counts were recorded for this clonotype. Its antigen is unknown. No base quality information exists; no much larger clone differs at one position. Ophthalmopathy patients had moderately to severely active disease, Clinical Activity Score of at least 3, NOSPECS grade of at least 4, and disease duration under 3 months. Patients were excluded if they had other autoimmune diseases, uncontrolled infections, pregnancy or lactation. Clinical symptoms, serum thyroxine, TRAb, thyroid ultrasound and orbital computed tomography were used for diagnosis. PBMCs were isolated from 7.5 to 10 ml of fresh peripheral blood by Ficoll-Paque density gradient centrifugation. Total RNA was extracted with Trizol reagent and quality-checked on an Agilent 2100 Bioanalyzer. These data come from a study of Graves' ophthalmopathy and Graves' hyperthyroidism (dated by TCRdb to the late 2010s). In terms of the full investigation: Peripheral blood was collected at initial diagnosis, prior to any treatment. The study used signatures of the TCR beta repertoire to tell Graves' ophthalmopathy apart from Graves' hyperthyroidism and to predict which patients would progress to ophthalmopathy. In total, around 140 blood samples were TCR-sequenced: 43 ophthalmopathy, approximately 75 hyperthyroidism and roughly 17 hyperthyroidism-to-ophthalmopathy patients. A discovery set of 100 patients (43 ophthalmopathy, under 65 stable hyperthyroidism) was enrolled to explore V-J signatures distinguishing ophthalmopathy from hyperthyroidism. An independent validation cohort comprised 18 hyperthyroidism patients and 15 to 17 patients who later progressed from hyperthyroidism to ophthalmopathy. T-cell repertoires of thyroid tissue and blood were compared in a handful of hyperthyroidism patients. After sampling, hyperthyroidism patients received methimazole starting at 30 mg daily, and ophthalmopathy patients received high-dose intravenous methylprednisolone. The 100 discovery patients were divided at random into training and test sets in a 7:3 ratio. What the authors observed across the whole study: In validation, the model predicted ophthalmopathy progression with over 60% sensitivity and approximately 75% specificity; some 13 predicted patients were CT-confirmed with GO in a median of approximately 6.5 months. The 13-signature model separated ophthalmopathy from stable hyperthyroidism with approximately 88% sensitivity and about 81% specificity in cross-validation, and 80%/75% in the test set. No statistical method was used to set the sample size in advance, and the investigators knew which group each participant was assigned to. Most of the expanded thyroid clonotypes with a frequency above 0.001 were also detected in blood, and it was suggested that the thyroid immune response may be reflected by blood repertoires.

For repertoire sequencing, the TCR beta CDR3 regions were amplified from RNA transcripts. The first round was an RT-PCR using HTBI primers with the Qiagen OneStep RT-PCR kit, and this first round was followed by a second-round multiplex PCR, then size selection and purification. The libraries underwent paired-end sequencing with 100 bp reads on an Illumina HiSeq2000. Per the source publication's procedure: SOAPnuke was used for read processing, and reads with adapters, uncalled bases, a mean Phred below 15, or no exact constant-primer or identifier match were discarded. COPE v1.2.5 was used to merge high-quality paired reads. Each unique nucleotide sequence was defined as a clonotype, and clonotypes were aligned to IMGT TRB V, D and J references with MiTCR v1.1. Only V-J combinations with frequency above 0.0001 were analysed, covering approximately 99% of repertoires. For each V-J combination, a TCR clonal expansion and chaos score was defined as the ratio of F50 clonal expansion to chaos observed in the TCRdist matrix. Features were reduced by Welch's t-statistics and random forest to 10 to 15 V-J combinations, which fed a naive Bayes classifier. Thyroid-blood repertoire similarity was quantified with the Morisita-Horn index. TCRdb reanalyzed the raw reads on its own, using fastp at Q25 for trimming and MiXCR for clone calling, and kept in-frame beta chains. Entries that share a CDR3 protein sequence are merged under the most common genes and DNA. TCRdb, not the authors, supplied the V and J calls. The sample table holds fewer than 400,000 distinct CDR3 sequences, of which around 19% were seen once. 1.5% to 2% of the sample goes to the ten largest clones.

As encoded in the germline V gene, CDR1 is KGHDR while CDR2 is SFDVKD. V drops 2 bases and J drops 1 base, leaving 11 bases in between. Inclusive of the bounding cysteine and phenylalanine, the CDR3 is 16 residues long. Only the CDR3 region is kept as DNA, spanning 48 bases read in frame from base 1. Sequencing was done on a sample of peripheral blood. This receptor was taken from a woman between 18 and 29 years old with Graves' ophthalmopathy. Donor details come from another sample of the same person, matched by shared clones. Recombination linked TRBV24-1 to TRBJ1-5; there is no confident call for the D gene. The CDR3 amino acid sequence is: CATSDSRGRSNQPQHF. The DNA is TGTGCCACCAGTGATTCCCGGGGAAGGAGCAATCAGCCCCAGCATTTT.